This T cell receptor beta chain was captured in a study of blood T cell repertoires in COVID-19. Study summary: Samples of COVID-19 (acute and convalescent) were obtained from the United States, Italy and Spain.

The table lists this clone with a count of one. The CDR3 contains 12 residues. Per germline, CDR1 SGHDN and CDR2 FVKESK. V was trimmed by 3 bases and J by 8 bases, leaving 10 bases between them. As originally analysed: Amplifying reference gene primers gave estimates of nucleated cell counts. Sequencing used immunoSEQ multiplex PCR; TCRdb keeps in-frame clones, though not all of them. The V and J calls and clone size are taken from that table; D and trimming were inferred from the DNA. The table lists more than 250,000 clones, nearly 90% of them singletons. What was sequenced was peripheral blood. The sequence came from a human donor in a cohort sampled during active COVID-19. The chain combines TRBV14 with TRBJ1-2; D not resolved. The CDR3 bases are TGTGCCAGCAGCCAGGCGGTGTGGGGCTACACCTTC. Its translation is CASSQAVWGYTF.